One sample yielded the 10 T cell receptor beta chains listed below, sequenced in a study of blood T cell repertoires in COVID-19. Libraries were prepared by immunoSEQ multiplex PCR; TCRdb keeps only in-frame clonotypes and omits some of them. The sample yields 180,000 or so clones, around four fifths seen once. Sequenced sample: peripheral blood. Receptors originate from a woman of 80 years or more with active or convalescent COVID-19.

V gene TRBV29-1 combines with J gene TRBJ1-1, with 10 bases aligning to TRBD1. The trim removed 7 bases at V and 5 bases at J, leaving 7 bases unmatched. This CDR3 contains 13 residues. The V gene's germline CDR1 is SQVTM and CDR2 ANQGSEA. The CDR3 region is CSADRGGRTEAFF. DNA of the CDR3: TGCAGCGCGGACAGGGGGGGAAGGACTGAAGCTTTCTTT.

The chain recombines TRBV5-4 with TRBJ2-2, with a tentative D call TRBD2 (6 bases). CDR1 and CDR2 from the germline V gene are SGHNT and YYREEE (reference sequence). Trimming cost V 3 bases and J 6 bases, with 9 bases left between them. The CDR3 runs 13 residues. Here the CDR3 DNA reads TGTGCCAGCAGCTGGAGGGTTCCCGGGGAGCTGTTTTTT. Translated, it gives CASSWRVPGELFF.

The chain combines TRBV10-3 with TRBJ1-5; no reliable D call. The CDR3 totals 14 residues. Looked up from germline, CDR1 is ENHRY and CDR2 is SYGVKD. Trimming cost V 2 bases and J 5 bases, with 10 bases left between them. CDR3 DNA sequence: TGTGCCATCAGTGAGATAAGAGAAGATCAGCCCCAGCATTTT. This codes for CAISEIREDQPQHF.

The chain uses TRBV29-1 and TRBJ1-1; weak D call: TRBD1 (5 bases). Between the trimmed V and J ends, which lost 3 bases and 2 bases, there was a span of 16 bases. Per the germline V gene, CDR1 is SQVTM and CDR2 is ANQGSEA. This CDR3 comprises 15 residues. DNA of the CDR3: TGCAGCGTTGATGGGGGGATGGCACCCAACACTGAAGCTTTCTTT. Residues: CSVDGGMAPNTEAFF. The variable domain in full, completed from reference TRBV29-1 and TRBJ1-1, reads SAVISQKPSRDICQRGTSLTIQCQVDSQVTMMFWYRQQPGQSLTLIATANQGSEATYESGFVIDKFPISRPNLTFSTLTVSNMSPEDSSIYLCSVDGGMAPNTEAFFGQGTRLTVV.

J is TRBJ1-5 and V is TRBV6-1; tentative D call: TRBD1 (5 bases). V was trimmed by 3 bases and J by 7 bases, leaving 13 bases between them. The CDR3 is made up of 14 amino acids. Germline V gene lookup returns CDR1 MNHNS and CDR2 SASEGT. The CDR3 is CASSDRGVDQPQHF. The CDR3 DNA is TGTGCCAGCAGTGATCGGGGGGTGGACCAGCCCCAGCATTTT.

This rearrangement joins TRBV7-2 to TRBJ1-2; TRBD1 is a possible D gene (5 bases). V lost 7 bases and J 2 bases, leaving 14 bases between the germline ends. The CDR3 loop spans 14 amino acids. Germline CDR1 is SGHTA and CDR2 is FQGNSA. Written as DNA, the CDR3 is TGTGCCAGCACCGTTTCAACAGGAAACTATGGCTACACCTTC. Translated, it gives CASTVSTGNYGYTF.

This clone occurred once. The rearrangement uses TRBV6-5 and TRBJ1-2, with D tentatively TRBD1 (5 bases). CDR1 and CDR2 from the germline V gene are MNHEY and SVGAGI. The CDR3 is made up of 15 amino acids. V lost 6 bases, J lost 6 bases, and 20 bases lay in between. CDR3 sequence (DNA): TGTGCCAGCAGGACGGGACCGGGGGATTATAATGGCTACACCTTC. Its translation: CASRTGPGDYNGYTF.

This clone was observed a few times. J is TRBJ2-7 and V is TRBV7-2, with 8 bases that match TRBD1. CDR1 and CDR2 (germline): SGHTA, FQGNSA. The CDR3 totals 15 residues. Trimming removed 2 bases from V and 6 bases from J; junction bases left unmatched: 9. CDR3 DNA sequence: TGTGCCAGCAGCTTATGGACAGGGTATGCGGGCGAGCAGTACTTC. It encodes CASSLWTGYAGEQYF.

The chain links TRBV5-1 to TRBJ2-5, with 8 bases matching TRBD1. The CDR3 has 15 amino acids. The V and J ends lost 1 base and 3 bases, in that order; junction bases with no gene match: 5. Per the germline V gene, CDR1 is SGHRS and CDR2 is YFSETQ. This CDR3 is CASSLWSDREETQYF. DNA of the CDR3: TGCGCCAGCAGCTTGTGGTCGGACAGGGAAGAGACCCAGTACTTC. The variable domain in full, with the rest retrieved from reference TRBV5-1 and TRBJ2-5, is KAGVTQTPRYLIKTRGQQVTLSCSPISGHRSVSWYQQTPGQGLQFLFEYFSETQRNKGNFPGRFSGRQFSNSRSEMNVSTLELGDSALYLCASSLWSDREETQYFGPGTRLLVL.

The chain links TRBV27 to TRBJ1-4; 10 bases are shared with TRBD1. Looked up from germline, CDR1 is MNHEY and CDR2 is SMNVEV (reference sequence). This CDR3 has 17 residues. Trimming took 5 bases from V and 7 from J; bases not matched to a gene: 13. CDR3 protein: CASSPRLTGGEGEKLFF. In DNA, the CDR3 is TGTGCCAGCAGTCCACGACTGACAGGGGGCGAAGGTGAAAAACTGTTTTTT.